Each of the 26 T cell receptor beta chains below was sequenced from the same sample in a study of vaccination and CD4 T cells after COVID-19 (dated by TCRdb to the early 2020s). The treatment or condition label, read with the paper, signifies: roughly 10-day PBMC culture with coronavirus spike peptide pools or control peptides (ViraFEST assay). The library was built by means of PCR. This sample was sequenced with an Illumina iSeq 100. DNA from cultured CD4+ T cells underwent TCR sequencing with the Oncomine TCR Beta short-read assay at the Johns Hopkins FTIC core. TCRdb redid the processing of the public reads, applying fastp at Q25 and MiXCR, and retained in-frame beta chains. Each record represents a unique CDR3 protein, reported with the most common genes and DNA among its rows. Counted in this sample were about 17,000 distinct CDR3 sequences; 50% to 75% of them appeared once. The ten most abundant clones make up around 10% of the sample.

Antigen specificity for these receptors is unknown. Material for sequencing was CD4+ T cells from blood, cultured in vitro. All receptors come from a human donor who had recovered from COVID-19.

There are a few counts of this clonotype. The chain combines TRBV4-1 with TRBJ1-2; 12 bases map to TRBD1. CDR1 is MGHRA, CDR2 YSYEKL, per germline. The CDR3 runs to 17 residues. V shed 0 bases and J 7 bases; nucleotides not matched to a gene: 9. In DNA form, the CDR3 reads TGCGCCAGCAGCCAAGATTCGCCGGGACAGGGGGCGTCTGGCTACACCTTC. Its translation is CASSQDSPGQGASGYTF.

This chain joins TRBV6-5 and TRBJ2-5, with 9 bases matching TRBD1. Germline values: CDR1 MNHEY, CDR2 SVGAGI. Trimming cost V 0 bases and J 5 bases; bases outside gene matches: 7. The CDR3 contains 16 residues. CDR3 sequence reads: CASSYSGTGLSETQYF. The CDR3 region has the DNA TGTGCCAGCAGTTACTCCGGGACAGGGTTGTCGGAGACCCAGTACTTC.

The CDR3 spells CSASIPSGGGIQYF. CDR3 nucleotide sequence: TGCAGTGCTAGTATACCTAGCGGGGGGGGCATTCAGTACTTC. The chain is built from TRBV20-1 and TRBJ2-4; 12 nucleotides agree with TRBD2. V shed 3 bases and J 9 bases; nucleotides not matched to a gene: 6. Germline CDR1 and CDR2: DFQATT and SNEGSKA (reference sequence). The length of the CDR3 is 14 residues.

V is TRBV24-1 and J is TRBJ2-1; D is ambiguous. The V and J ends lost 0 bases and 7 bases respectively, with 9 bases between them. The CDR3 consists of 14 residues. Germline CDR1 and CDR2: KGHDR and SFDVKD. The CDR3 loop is CATSDLQRVNEQFF. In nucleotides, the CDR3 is TGTGCCACCAGTGATTTGCAACGTGTAAATGAGCAGTTCTTC.

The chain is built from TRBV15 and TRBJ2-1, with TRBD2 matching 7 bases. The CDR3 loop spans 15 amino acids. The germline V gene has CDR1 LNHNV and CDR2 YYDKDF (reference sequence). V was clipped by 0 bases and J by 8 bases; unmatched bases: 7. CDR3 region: CATSRDMTSLDEQFF. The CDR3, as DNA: TGTGCCACCAGCAGAGATATGACTAGCTTGGATGAGCAGTTCTTC.

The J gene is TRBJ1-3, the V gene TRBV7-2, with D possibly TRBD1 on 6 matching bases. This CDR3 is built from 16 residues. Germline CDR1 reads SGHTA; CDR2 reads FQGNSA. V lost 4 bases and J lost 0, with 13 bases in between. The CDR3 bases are TGTGCCAGCAGCTATATGGACAGCTACTCTGGAAACACCATATATTTT. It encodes CASSYMDSYSGNTIYF.

CDR3 protein: CAWTRGTNYGYTF. As DNA, the CDR3 is TGTGCCTGGACCCGGGGGACAAACTATGGCTACACCTTC. V gene TRBV30 combines with J gene TRBJ1-2; TRBD1 might be the D (6 bases). The CDR3 loop spans 13 amino acids. Trimming removed 4 bases at V and 2 bases at J, with 11 bases between. Germline CDR1 is GTSNPN and CDR2 is SVGIG (reference sequence).

Here the CDR3 DNA reads TGCGCCAGCAGCTTGCGGGGGGGCTCCGGGGAGCTGTTTTTT. Its protein is CASSLRGGSGELFF. V gene TRBV5-1 combines with J gene TRBJ2-2; 8 bases fit TRBD2. In germline, CDR1 is SGHRS, CDR2 YFSETQ. V dropped 1 base and J dropped 6; count of bases not matched to a gene: 2. There are 14 residues in the CDR3.

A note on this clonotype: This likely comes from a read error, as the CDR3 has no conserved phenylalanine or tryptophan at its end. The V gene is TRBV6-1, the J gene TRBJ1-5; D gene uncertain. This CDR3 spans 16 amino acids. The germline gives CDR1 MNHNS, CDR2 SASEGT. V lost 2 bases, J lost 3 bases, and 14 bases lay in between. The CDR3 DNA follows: TGTGCCAGCAGTGAATATCGTCTGACTGACAATCAGCCCCAGCATCTT. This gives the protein CASSEYRLTDNQPQHL.

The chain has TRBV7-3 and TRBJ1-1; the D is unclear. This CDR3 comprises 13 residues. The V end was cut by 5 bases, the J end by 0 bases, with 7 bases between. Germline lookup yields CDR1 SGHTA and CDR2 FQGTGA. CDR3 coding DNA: TGTGCCAGCAGCCGCGAACTGAACACTGAAGCTTTCTTT. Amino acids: CASSRELNTEAFF.

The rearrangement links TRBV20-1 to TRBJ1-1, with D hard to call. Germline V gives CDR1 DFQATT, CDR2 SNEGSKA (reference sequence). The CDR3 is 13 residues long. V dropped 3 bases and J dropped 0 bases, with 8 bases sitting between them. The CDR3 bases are TGCAGTGCTAGTGCAGCTCTGAACACTGAAGCTTTCTTT. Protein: CSASAALNTEAFF.

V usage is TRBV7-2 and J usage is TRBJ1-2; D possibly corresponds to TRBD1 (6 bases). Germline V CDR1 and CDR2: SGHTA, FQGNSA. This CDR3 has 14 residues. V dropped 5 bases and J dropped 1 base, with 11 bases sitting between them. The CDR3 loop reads CASSPYRVNYGYTF. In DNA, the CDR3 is TGTGCCAGCAGCCCATACAGGGTTAACTATGGCTACACCTTC.

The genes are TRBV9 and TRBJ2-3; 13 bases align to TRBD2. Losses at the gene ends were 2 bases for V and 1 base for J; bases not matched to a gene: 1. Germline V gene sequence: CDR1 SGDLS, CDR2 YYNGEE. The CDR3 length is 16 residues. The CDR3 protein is CASSVGTSGGTDTQYF. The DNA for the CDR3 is TGTGCCAGCAGCGTTGGGACTAGCGGGGGCACAGATACGCAGTATTTT.

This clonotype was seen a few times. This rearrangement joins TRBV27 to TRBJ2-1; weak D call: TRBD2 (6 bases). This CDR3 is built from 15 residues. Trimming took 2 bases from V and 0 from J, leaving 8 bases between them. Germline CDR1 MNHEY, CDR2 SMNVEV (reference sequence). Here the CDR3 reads CASSLRRDSYNEQFF. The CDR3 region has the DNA TGTGCCAGCAGTTTAAGGCGGGACTCCTACAATGAGCAGTTCTTC.

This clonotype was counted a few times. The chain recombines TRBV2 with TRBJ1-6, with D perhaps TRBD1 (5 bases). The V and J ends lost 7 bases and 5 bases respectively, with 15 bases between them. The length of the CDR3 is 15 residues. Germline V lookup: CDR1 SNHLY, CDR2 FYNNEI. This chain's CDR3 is CASTPGPRHNSPLHF. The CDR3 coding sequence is TGTGCCAGCACCCCGGGACCTCGCCATAATTCACCCCTCCACTTT.

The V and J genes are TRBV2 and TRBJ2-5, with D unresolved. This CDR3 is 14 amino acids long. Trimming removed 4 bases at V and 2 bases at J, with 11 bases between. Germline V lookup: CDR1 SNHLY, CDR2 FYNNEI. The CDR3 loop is CASSVLNGQETQYF. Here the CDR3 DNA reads TGTGCCAGCAGTGTTCTAAACGGACAAGAGACCCAGTACTTC.

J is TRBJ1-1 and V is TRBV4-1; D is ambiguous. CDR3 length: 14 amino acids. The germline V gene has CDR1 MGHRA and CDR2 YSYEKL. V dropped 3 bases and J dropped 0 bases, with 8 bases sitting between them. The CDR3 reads CASSHNLMNTEAFF. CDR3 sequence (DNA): TGCGCCAGCAGCCACAACCTCATGAACACTGAAGCTTTCTTT.

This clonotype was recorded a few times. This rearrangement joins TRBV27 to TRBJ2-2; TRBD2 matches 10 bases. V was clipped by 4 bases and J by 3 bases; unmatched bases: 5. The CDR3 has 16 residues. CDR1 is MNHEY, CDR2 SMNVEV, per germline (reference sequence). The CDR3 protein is CASSSLAGGDTGELFF. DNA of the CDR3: TGTGCCAGCAGTTCGTTAGCGGGAGGAGACACCGGGGAGCTGTTTTTT.

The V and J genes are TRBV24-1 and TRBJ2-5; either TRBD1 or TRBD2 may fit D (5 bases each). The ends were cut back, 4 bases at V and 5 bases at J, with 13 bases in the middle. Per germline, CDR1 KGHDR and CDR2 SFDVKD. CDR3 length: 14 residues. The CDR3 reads CATSDQGPGETQYF. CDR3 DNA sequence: TGTGCCACCAGTGACCAGGGACCGGGTGAGACCCAGTACTTC.

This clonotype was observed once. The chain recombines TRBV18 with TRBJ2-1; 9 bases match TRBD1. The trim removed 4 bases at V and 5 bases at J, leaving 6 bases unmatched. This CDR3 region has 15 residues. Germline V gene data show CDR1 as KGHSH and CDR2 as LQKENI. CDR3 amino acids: CASSLPGQGNNEQFF. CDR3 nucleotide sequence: TGTGCCAGCTCACTGCCGGGACAGGGTAACAATGAGCAGTTCTTC.

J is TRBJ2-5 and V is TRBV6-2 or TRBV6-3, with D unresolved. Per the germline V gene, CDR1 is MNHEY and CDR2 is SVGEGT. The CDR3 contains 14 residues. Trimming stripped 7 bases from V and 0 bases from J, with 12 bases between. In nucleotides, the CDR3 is TGTGCCAGCACAGGCAGACCCTACCAAGAGACCCAGTACTTC. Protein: CASTGRPYQETQYF.

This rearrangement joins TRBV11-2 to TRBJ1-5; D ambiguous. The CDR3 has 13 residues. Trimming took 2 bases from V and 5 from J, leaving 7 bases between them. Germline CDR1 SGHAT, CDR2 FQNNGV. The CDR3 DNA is TGTGCCAGCAGCTTAAGGCCAGATCAGCCCCAGCATTTT. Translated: CASSLRPDQPQHF.

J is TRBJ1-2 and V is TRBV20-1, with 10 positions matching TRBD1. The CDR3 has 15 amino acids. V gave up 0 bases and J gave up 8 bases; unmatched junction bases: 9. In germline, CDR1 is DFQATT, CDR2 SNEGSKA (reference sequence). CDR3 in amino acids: CSARDLGQGDLGYTF. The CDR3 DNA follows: TGCAGTGCTAGAGATCTCGGACAGGGGGATCTCGGCTACACCTTC.

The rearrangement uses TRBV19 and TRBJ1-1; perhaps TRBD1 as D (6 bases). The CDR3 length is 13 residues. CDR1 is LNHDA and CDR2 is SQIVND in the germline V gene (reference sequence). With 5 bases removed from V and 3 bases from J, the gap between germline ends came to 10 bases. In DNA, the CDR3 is TGTGCCAGTAGTCAGGGGCCCTACACTGAAGCTTTCTTT. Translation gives CASSQGPYTEAFF.

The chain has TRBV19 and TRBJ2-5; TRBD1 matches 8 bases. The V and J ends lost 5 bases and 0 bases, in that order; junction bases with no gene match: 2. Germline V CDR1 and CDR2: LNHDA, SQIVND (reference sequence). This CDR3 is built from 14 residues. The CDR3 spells CASSVGQDQETQYF. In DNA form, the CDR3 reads TGTGCCAGTAGTGTGGGACAGGACCAAGAGACCCAGTACTTC.

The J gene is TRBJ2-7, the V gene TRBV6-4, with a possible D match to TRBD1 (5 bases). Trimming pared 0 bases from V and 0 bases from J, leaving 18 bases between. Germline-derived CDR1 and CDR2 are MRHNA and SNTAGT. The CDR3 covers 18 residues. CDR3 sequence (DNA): TGTGCCAGCAGTGACTCGAAATCTGCTGGGGCTTCCTCCTACGAGCAGTACTTC. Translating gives CASSDSKSAGASSYEQYF.